The entry below gives a single TCR beta chain sequence along with its context. The antigen is unknown. Generated by immunoSEQ multiplex PCR, the TCRdb table keeps only in-frame clones and is missing some. The sample lists 75,000 to 100,000 clones, approximately 80% occurring once. This entry is derived from a study of OX40 agonist ivuxolimab in advanced cancers. Across the whole study: Enrollees could have had prior anti-PD-1, anti-PD-L1 or anti-CTLA-4 therapy, which around 43% had received.

Whole-study results and caveats: Expanded clones belonging to CD8+ T cells outnumbered, on average, those of CD4+. Some patients who did not respond also had low normalized T-cell clonal expansion.

V lost 1 base, J lost 11 bases, and 15 bases lay in between. CDR1 is SGHTA and CDR2 is FQGNSA in the germline V gene. This CDR3 contains 15 residues. Autoimmune disease history or systemic immunosuppression barred patients. The receptor was derived from an adult with an advanced solid tumor such as melanoma, head and neck, liver or kidney cancer. Material: CD4+ or CD8+ T cells sorted from blood, obtained in a trial of the OX40 agonist ivuxolimab. The V gene is TRBV7-2, the J gene TRBJ1-6; D might be TRBD1 (5 bases). CDR3 region: CASSLEQGGMTPLHF. DNA of the CDR3: TGTGCCAGCAGCTTAGAGCAGGGAGGTATGACACCCCTCCACTTT.